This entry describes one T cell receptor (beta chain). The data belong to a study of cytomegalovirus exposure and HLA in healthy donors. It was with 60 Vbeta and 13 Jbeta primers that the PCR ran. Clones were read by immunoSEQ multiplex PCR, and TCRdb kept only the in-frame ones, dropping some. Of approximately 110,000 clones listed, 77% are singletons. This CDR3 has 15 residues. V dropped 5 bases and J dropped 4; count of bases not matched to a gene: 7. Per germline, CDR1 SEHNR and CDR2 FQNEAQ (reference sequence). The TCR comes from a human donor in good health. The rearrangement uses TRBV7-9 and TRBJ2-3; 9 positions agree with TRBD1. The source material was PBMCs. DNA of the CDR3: TGTGCCAGCAGCGGAGGACAGGGGAACGCAGATACGCAGTATTTT. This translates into CASSGGQGNADTQYF.